This T cell receptor beta chain appears in the sequencing data of a study of post-analysis software for immune sequencing data. J lost 2 bases, V lost 6 bases, and 6 bases had no gene match. The CDR3 is made up of 14 amino acids. CDR1 is MNHEY, CDR2 SMNVEV, per germline (reference sequence). The library was made from cDNA and included unique molecular identifiers. TCRdb re-called the PCR reads with MiXCR, one entry per CDR3 protein. The sample records roughly 800,000 distinct CDR3 sequences, about half being singletons. Concerning this clonotype: The antigen is unknown.

Study findings and constraints: When compared against controls, multiple sclerosis patients showed significantly lower normalized Chao1 diversity. With TRBV5-6, TRBV5-1 and TRBV20-1 included, a handful of TRBV segments were more frequent in patients than in controls.

Source material: blood. The chain has TRBV27 and TRBJ2-7; 8 positions agree with TRBD2. The TCR was taken from a girl aged 10 to 17 with multiple sclerosis. The CDR3, as DNA: TGTGCCAGCAGACCCCGGGAGGGGGCCTACGAGCAGTACTTC. This encodes CASRPREGAYEQYF.